A selection of T cell receptor beta chains follows, all from one sample in a study of blood T cell repertoires in COVID-19. Only in-frame clones appear in the TCRdb table, and some are missing; sequencing was by immunoSEQ multiplex PCR. The repertoire has 84,000 or so clones, around four fifths of them found once; the top ten carry about 12%. Sequencing was performed on peripheral blood. Receptors originate from a woman aged 70-85 years with active or convalescent COVID-19. CDR3s include the opening cysteine and the closing phenylalanine or tryptophan. D genes are given only for firm matches. Clone size appears in some rows only: once, few, many, or a class for an expanded clone.

j_call,clone_size,d_call,v_call,cdr3_aa,cdr3_nt
TRBJ1-3,NA,NA,TRBV11-2,CASSTGVGGVLIYF,TGTGCCAGCAGCACAGGTGTTGGCGGCGTGCTCATATATTTT
TRBJ2-7,NA,TRBD2,TRBV18,CASSAGAYEQYF,TGTGCCAGCTCGGCGGGAGCCTACGAGCAGTACTTC
TRBJ1-4,NA,NA,TRBV10-3,CAISERGEGEKLFF,TGTGCCATCAGTGAGCGGGGAGAAGGGGAAAAACTGTTTTTT
TRBJ1-3,once,TRBD1,TRBV27,CASRATYRGPSGNTIYF,TGTGCCAGCAGGGCTACCTACAGGGGGCCCTCTGGAAACACCATATATTTT
TRBJ1-6,NA,NA,TRBV18,CASSPETGDNSPLHF,TGTGCCAGCTCACCAGAAACCGGAGATAATTCACCCCTCCACTTT
TRBJ2-1,few,NA,TRBV11-2,CASSLGFRGNEQFF,TGTGCCAGCAGCTTAGGGTTTAGAGGCAATGAGCAGTTCTTC
TRBJ1-6,NA,NA,TRBV18,CASSPRQELNSPLHF,TGTGCCAGCTCACCGCGACAGGAACTTAATTCACCCCTCCACTTT
TRBJ1-2,NA,TRBD1,TRBV7-2,CASSLRGQPPTYGYTF,TGTGCCAGCAGCTTAAGGGGACAGCCTCCCACCTATGGCTACACCTTC
TRBJ2-5,NA,TRBD2,TRBV4-2,CASSQRLAGGGTQYF,TGTGCCAGCAGCCAAAGACTAGCGGGGGGTGGAACCCAGTACTTC
TRBJ1-6,NA,NA,TRBV10-2,CASSDSYNSPLHF,TGCGCCAGCAGTGACAGCTATAATTCACCCCTCCACTTT
TRBJ2-2,NA,NA,TRBV5-1,CASDPGHKTSGGELFF,TGCGCCAGCGACCCGGGCCATAAGACCTCAGGGGGGGAGCTGTTTTTT
TRBJ1-2,NA,NA,TRBV6-5,CASSYSRGGGYGYTF,TGTGCCAGCAGTTACTCAAGGGGGGGAGGCTATGGCTACACCTTC
TRBJ2-7,NA,NA,TRBV6-8,CASNPRTGSYEQYF,TGTGCCAGCAACCCAAGGACCGGGAGCTACGAGCAGTACTTC
TRBJ1-4,once,NA,TRBV7-2,CASSQRRRVFNEKLFF,TGTGCCAGCAGCCAGCGACGGAGAGTATTTAATGAAAAACTGTTTTTT
TRBJ1-2,NA,TRBD1,TRBV28,CASSLYKGTGKDGYTF,TGTGCCAGCAGTCTTTATAAAGGGACAGGGAAGGACGGCTACACCTTC
TRBJ2-7,few,NA,TRBV6-2/TRBV6-3,CASSYSPTSSYEQYF,TGTGCCAGCAGTTACTCCCCGACTAGCTCCTACGAGCAGTACTTC
TRBJ2-1,NA,TRBD2,TRBV3-1/TRBV3-2,CASSPSTSGVSNEQFF,TGTGCCAGCAGCCCTTCAACTAGCGGGGTTTCGAATGAGCAGTTCTTC
TRBJ1-2,NA,NA,TRBV6-5,CASSYSTGLGNYGYTF,TGTGCCAGCAGTTACTCCACAGGGCTGGGAAACTATGGCTACACCTTC
TRBJ2-7,NA,NA,TRBV7-9,CASSFADSYSYEQYF,TGTGCCAGCAGCTTTGCGGACAGTTACTCCTACGAGCAGTACTTC
TRBJ2-5,NA,TRBD2,TRBV27,CASSSKLAVQETQYF,TGTGCCAGCAGTTCTAAACTAGCGGTTCAAGAGACCCAGTACTTC
TRBJ2-7,NA,NA,TRBV7-2,CASSLRDGYEQYF,TGTGCCAGCAGCTTAAGAGACGGGTACGAGCAGTACTTC
TRBJ1-2,NA,TRBD1,TRBV13,CASSTGQGGAALPGYTF,TGTGCCAGCAGCACTGGACAGGGAGGGGCTGCACTCCCAGGCTACACCTTC
TRBJ1-1,NA,TRBD1,TRBV3-1/TRBV3-2,CASNDRAADTEAFF,TGTGCCAGCAACGACAGGGCCGCCGACACTGAAGCTTTCTTT
TRBJ1-1,NA,TRBD1,TRBV10-3,CAIRGQGGGTEAFF,TGTGCCATCAGGGGACAGGGGGGGGGCACTGAAGCTTTCTTT
TRBJ1-2,NA,NA,TRBV3-1/TRBV3-2,CASSSRTLLGYTF,TGTGCCAGTTCGAGTCGGACACTACTTGGCTACACCTTC
TRBJ2-5,NA,NA,TRBV21-1,CASSGVMEGIVTQYF,TGTGCCAGCAGCGGCGTAATGGAGGGGATCGTGACCCAGTACTTC